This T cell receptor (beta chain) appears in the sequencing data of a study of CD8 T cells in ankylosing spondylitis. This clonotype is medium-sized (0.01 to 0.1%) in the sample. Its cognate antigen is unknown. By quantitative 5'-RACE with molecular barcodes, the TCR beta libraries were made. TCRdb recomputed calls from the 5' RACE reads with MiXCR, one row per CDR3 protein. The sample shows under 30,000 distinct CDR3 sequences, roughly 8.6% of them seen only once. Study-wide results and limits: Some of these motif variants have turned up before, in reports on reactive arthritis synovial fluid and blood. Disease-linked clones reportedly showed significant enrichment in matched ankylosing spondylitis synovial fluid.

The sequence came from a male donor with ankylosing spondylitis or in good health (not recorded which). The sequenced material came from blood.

The DNA for the CDR3 is TGCGCCAGCAGCTTGGCTCTCGACACCGGGGAGCTGTTTTTT. This translates into CASSLALDTGELFF. The V and J genes are TRBV5-1 and TRBJ2-2; D is undetermined. Looked up from germline, CDR1 is SGHRS and CDR2 is YFSETQ. The CDR3 sequence is 14 residues long. V lost 0 bases, J lost 3 bases, and 6 bases lay in between.